This T cell receptor beta chain stems from a study of cytomegalovirus exposure and HLA in healthy donors. Overall study: Unique TCRs from HLA-typed donors, 80 million to 90 million of them, were held in an early data release.

On this clone itself: The antigen remains unidentified.

The CDR3 spans 15 residues. Broader study findings: Immune exposure information comprised only CMV serostatus. Association of a missense DCLRE1C variant with TCR beta V- and J-gene trimming was reported in a later analysis.

In the PCR, 60 Vbeta and 13 Jbeta primers were used. Sequencing was performed with immunoSEQ multiplex PCR; in TCRdb, only in-frame clones are kept and a portion is missing. The table lists 120,000 or so clones, 50% to 80% of them singletons. The genes are TRBV21-1 and TRBJ1-3; the table's D call, TRBD1, has no DNA check behind it. TRBV21-1 counts as a pseudogene. The clonotype was recovered from a woman aged 40 to 50 in good health and CMV-seropositive. Sequencing input: PBMCs. DNA of the CDR3: TGTGCCAACCGATTTGGACAGAACACTGGAAACACCATATATTTT. This translates into CANRFGQNTGNTIYF.